Here is one T cell receptor (beta chain) with its context. This record belongs to a study of cytomegalovirus exposure and HLA in healthy donors. Germline CDR1 reads SGHTA; CDR2 reads FQGNSA. The V end lost 5 bases, the J end lost 5 bases, and 12 bases lay between the germline ends. The CDR3 runs to 13 residues. Method: immunoSEQ multiplex PCR; TCRdb's copy keeps in-frame clones and lacks some. The sample has approximately 190,000 clones; 75% to 90% are singletons. The chain employs TRBV7-2 and TRBJ1-2; no clear D. The specimen was PBMCs. The origin of this receptor is a man in his late teens or twenties in good health and CMV-seropositive. CDR3: CASSPESWYGYTF. The CDR3, as DNA: TGTGCCAGCAGCCCCGAGAGTTGGTATGGCTACACCTTC.